This T cell receptor (beta chain) was sequenced for a study of blood T cells in healthy people across ages. Alongside a J-beta primer mix, a sample-barcoded 5' primer served in a second PCR lasting about 6 to 11 cycles. TCRdb re-derived calls from the 5' RACE reads in MiXCR, one entry per CDR3 protein. The table has roughly 680,000 distinct CDR3 sequences, 45% to 60% seen once. The CDR3 is 15 residues long. The germline V gene encodes CDR1 LGHDT and CDR2 YNNKEL (reference sequence). V was pared by 2 bases and J by 5 bases, with 15 bases between. Study conclusions and caveats: In older individuals, TCR beta diversity per million T cells was lower, falling roughly linearly with age.

Worth noting for this clonotype: Its antigen is unidentified.

The sequenced sample was blood. This sequence was found in a woman aged 80 or older in good health. V and J are TRBV3-1 and TRBJ2-5; D is perhaps TRBD2 (5 bases). CDR3 DNA: TGTGCCAGCAGCCAACTCACTAGTAGGTCGGAGACCCAGTACTTC. The encoded protein is CASSQLTSRSETQYF.